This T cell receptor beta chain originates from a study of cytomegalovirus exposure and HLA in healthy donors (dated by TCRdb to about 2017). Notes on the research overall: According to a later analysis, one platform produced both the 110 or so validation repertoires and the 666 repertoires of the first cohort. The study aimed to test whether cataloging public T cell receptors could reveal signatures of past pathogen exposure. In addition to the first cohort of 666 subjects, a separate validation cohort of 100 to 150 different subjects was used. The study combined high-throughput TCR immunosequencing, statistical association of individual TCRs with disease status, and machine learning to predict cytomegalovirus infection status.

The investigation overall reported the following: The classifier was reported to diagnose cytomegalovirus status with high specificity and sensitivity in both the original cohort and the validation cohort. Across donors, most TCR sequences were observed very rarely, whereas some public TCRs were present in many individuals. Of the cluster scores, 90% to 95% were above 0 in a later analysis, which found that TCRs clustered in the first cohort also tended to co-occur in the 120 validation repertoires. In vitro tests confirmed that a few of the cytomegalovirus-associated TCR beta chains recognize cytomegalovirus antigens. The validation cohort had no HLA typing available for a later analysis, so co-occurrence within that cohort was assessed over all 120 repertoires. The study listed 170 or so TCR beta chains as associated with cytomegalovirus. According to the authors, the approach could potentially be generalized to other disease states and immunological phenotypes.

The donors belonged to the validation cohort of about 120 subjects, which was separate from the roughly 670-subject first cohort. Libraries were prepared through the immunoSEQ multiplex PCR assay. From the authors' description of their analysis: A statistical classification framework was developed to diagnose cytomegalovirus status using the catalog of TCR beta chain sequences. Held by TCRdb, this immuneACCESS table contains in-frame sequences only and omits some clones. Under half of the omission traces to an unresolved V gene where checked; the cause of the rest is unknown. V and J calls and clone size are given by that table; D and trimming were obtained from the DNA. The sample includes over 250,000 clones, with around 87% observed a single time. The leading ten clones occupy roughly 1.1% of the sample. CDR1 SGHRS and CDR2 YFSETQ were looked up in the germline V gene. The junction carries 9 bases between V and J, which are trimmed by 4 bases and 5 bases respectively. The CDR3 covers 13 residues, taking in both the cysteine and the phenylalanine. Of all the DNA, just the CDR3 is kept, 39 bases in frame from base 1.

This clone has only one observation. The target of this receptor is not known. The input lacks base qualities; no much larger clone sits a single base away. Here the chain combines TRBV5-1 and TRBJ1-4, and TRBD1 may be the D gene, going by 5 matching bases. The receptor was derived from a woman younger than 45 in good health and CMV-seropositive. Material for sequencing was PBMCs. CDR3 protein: CASSVDRNEKLFF. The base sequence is TGCGCCAGCAGCGTCGACAGAAATGAAAAACTGTTTTTT.